The 12 T cell receptor beta chains below were found in one sample sequenced in a study of blood T cell repertoires in COVID-19. The method was immunoSEQ multiplex PCR; TCRdb's version includes in-frame clones alone and lacks a portion of them. This sample yields 35,000 to 40,000 clones, of which nearly 90% are seen a single time; around 25% belongs to the top ten. Sequenced input: peripheral blood. These receptors were collected from a man aged 55 to 70 with active or convalescent COVID-19.

The V gene is TRBV15, the J gene TRBJ2-1; D is perhaps TRBD2 (6 bases). V was pared by 5 bases and J by 2 bases, with 22 bases between. This CDR3 is 18 amino acids long. Germline V CDR1 and CDR2: LNHNV, YYDKDF (reference sequence). Here the CDR3 reads CATSSAGRGRNAYNEQFF. The DNA of the CDR3 is TGTGCCACCAGCTCAGCGGGTCGCGGACGAAACGCCTACAATGAGCAGTTCTTC.

The V call is TRBV11-2, the J call TRBJ2-1; TRBD2 aligns across 10 bases. The V gene's germline CDR1 is SGHAT and CDR2 FQNNGV. The CDR3 length is 16 residues. V gave up 5 bases and J gave up 0 bases; unmatched junction bases: 4. As DNA, the CDR3 is TGTGCCAGCAGCGCTAGCGGGAGAAGCTCCTACAATGAGCAGTTCTTC. Its translation: CASSASGRSSYNEQFF.

The genes are TRBV4-2 and TRBJ2-7; TRBD2 agrees at 7 bases. This CDR3 has 16 residues. Trimming removed 1 base from V and 2 bases from J; junction bases left unmatched: 8. Germline values: CDR1 LGHNA, CDR2 YNFKEQ. CDR3 protein: CASSQVSGTNPYEQYF. The CDR3 DNA reads TGTGCCAGCAGCCAAGTCTCCGGGACTAACCCCTACGAGCAGTACTTC.

On this clone itself: At one boundary the junction diverges from the germline segment, which might be a read error. The chain combines TRBV20-1 with TRBJ2-1; D not resolved. The germline gives CDR1 DFQATT, CDR2 SNEGSKA (reference sequence). The CDR3 runs 11 residues. DNA of the CDR3: TGTAGTCCTTCTACCTACAATGAGCAGTTCTTC. Its translation is CSPSTYNEQFF.

This chain connects TRBV9 to TRBJ1-5; 9 bases align to TRBD1. The CDR3 has 15 amino acids. J was trimmed by 5 bases and V by 2 bases; bases with no gene match: 5. CDR1 and CDR2 (germline): SGDLS, YYNGEE. The CDR3: CASSVGQGKDQPQHF. The CDR3 nucleotides are TGTGCCAGCAGCGTCGGACAGGGGAAAGATCAGCCCCAGCATTTT.

This chain links TRBV4-2 with TRBJ2-5; 8 bases line up with TRBD1. CDR3 length equals 15 residues. Trimming removed 0 bases from V and 5 bases from J; junction bases left unmatched: 5. The germline V gene encodes CDR1 LGHNA and CDR2 YNFKEQ. CDR3 DNA sequence: TGTGCCAGCAGCCAAGAATCCACAGGGGGGGAGACCCAGTACTTC. Translating gives CASSQESTGGETQYF.

The chain joins TRBV18 to TRBJ2-6; 11 nucleotides agree with TRBD1. This CDR3 is 17 amino acids long. Germline values: CDR1 KGHSH, CDR2 LQKENI. The V segment lost 3 bases and the J segment 2 bases; nucleotides outside the gene matches: 3. Here the CDR3 reads CASSPGTGGTGANVLTF. CDR3 sequence (DNA): TGTGCCAGCTCACCCGGGACAGGGGGGACTGGGGCCAACGTCCTGACTTTC. The whole variable domain, filled in from reference TRBV18 and TRBJ2-6, reads NAGVMQNPRHLVRRRGQEARLRCSPMKGHSHVYWYRQLPEEGLKFMVYLQKENIIDESGMPKERFSAEFPKEGPSILRIQQVVRGDSAAYFCASSPGTGGTGANVLTFGAGSRLTVL.

The rearrangement joins TRBV11-2 to TRBJ2-5; D might be TRBD2 (5 bases). Trimming removed 5 bases from V and 3 bases from J, with 13 bases in between. CDR3 size: 14 residues. In germline, CDR1 is SGHAT, CDR2 FQNNGV. DNA of the CDR3: TGTGCCAGCAGCCTCGGACTTAGGGAAGAGACCCAGTACTTC. As protein: CASSLGLREETQYF.

The chain has TRBV9 and TRBJ1-2; 9 nucleotides agree with TRBD1. CDR1 is SGDLS, CDR2 YYNGEE, per germline. The V and J ends lost 3 bases and 4 bases, in that order; junction bases with no gene match: 4. The CDR3 sequence is 14 residues long. This chain's CDR3 is CASSDDRGTYGYTF. The CDR3 bases are TGTGCCAGCAGCGACGACAGGGGGACCTATGGCTACACCTTC.

This sequence joins TRBV28 and TRBJ1-5, with TRBD1 as a possible D gene (5 bases). Germline CDR1 MDHEN, CDR2 SYDVKM. Trimming took 3 bases from V and 9 from J, leaving 21 bases between them. The CDR3 sequence is 16 residues long. The DNA for the CDR3 is TGTGCCAGCAGTTTTTCCCGTACGGCCAGGGTGATGCCCCAGCATTTT. The encoded protein is CASSFSRTARVMPQHF.

The CDR3 here is CASSPFPGTGYYEQYF. The CDR3 DNA reads TGTGCCAGCAGCCCATTCCCCGGGACAGGGTACTACGAGCAGTACTTC. The rearrangement uses TRBV14 and TRBJ2-7, with TRBD1 matching 9 bases. The V and J ends lost 4 bases and 3 bases, in that order; junction bases with no gene match: 10. The CDR3 contains 16 residues. Per the germline V gene, CDR1 is SGHDN and CDR2 is FVKESK.

The chain combines TRBV30 with TRBJ2-6; D ambiguous. The CDR3 is made up of 15 amino acids. The V end lost 1 base, the J end lost 1 base, and 8 bases lay between the germline ends. Germline-derived CDR1 and CDR2 are GTSNPN and SVGIG (reference sequence). In DNA form, the CDR3 reads TGTGCCTGGAGTGCTAGGAAGTCTGGGGCCAACGTCCTGACTTTC. Encoded protein: CAWSARKSGANVLTF.